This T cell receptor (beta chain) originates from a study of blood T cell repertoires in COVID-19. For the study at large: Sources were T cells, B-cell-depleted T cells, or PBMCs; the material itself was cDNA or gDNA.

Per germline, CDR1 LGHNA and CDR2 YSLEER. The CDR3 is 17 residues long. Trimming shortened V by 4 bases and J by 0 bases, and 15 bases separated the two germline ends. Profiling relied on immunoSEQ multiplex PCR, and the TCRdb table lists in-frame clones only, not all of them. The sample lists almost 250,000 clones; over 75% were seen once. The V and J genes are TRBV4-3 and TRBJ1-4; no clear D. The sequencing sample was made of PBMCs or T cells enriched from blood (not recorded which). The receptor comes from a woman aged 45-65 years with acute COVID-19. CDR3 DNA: TGCGCCAGCAGCCGAAGCCGCTTTGAGTCAACTAATGAAAAACTGTTTTTT. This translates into CASSRSRFESTNEKLFF.